Described below is a single T cell receptor (beta chain) sequence and its context. V lost 4 bases to trimming and J lost 3 bases; unmatched junction nucleotides: 6. The V gene's germline CDR1 is SGHRS and CDR2 YFSETQ. The CDR3 totals 15 residues. The sample comes from a study of OX40 agonist ivuxolimab in advanced cancers. TCRdb's copy holds only in-frame clones and misses some; the assay was immunoSEQ multiplex PCR. This table holds approximately 90,000 clones, 87% found once. Here the sequenced sample was CD4+ or CD8+ T cells sorted from blood, taken in a trial of the OX40 agonist ivuxolimab. This chain joins TRBV5-1 and TRBJ2-3, with 9 nucleotides matching TRBD1. The receptor's source is an adult with an advanced solid tumor such as melanoma, head and neck, liver or kidney cancer. CDR3 DNA sequence: TGCGCCAGCAGCCGACAGGGGGAAGGGACAGATACGCAGTATTTT. Its translation is CASSRQGEGTDTQYF.